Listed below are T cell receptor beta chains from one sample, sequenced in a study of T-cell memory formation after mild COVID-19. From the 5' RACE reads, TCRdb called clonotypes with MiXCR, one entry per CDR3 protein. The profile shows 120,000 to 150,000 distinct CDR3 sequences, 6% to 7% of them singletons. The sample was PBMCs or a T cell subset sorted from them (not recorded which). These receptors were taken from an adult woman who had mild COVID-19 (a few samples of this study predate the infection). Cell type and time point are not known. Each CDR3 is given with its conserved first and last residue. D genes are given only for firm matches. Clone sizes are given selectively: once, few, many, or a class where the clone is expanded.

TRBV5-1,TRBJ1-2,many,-,CASSLGLTQNYGYTF,TGCGCCAGCAGCTTGGGCCTGACGCAAAACTATGGCTACACCTTC
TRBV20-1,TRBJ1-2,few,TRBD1,CSATQDRGFNYGYTF,TGCAGTGCTACCCAGGACAGGGGGTTTAACTATGGCTACACCTTC
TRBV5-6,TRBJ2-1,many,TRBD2,CASSSGLAGFHEQFF,TGTGCCAGCAGCTCGGGACTAGCGGGGTTCCATGAGCAGTTCTTC
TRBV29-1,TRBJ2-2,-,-,CSVRGLGTGELFF,TGCAGCGTCCGAGGGCTGGGAACCGGGGAGCTGTTTTTT
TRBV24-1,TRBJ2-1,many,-,CATRGAGGRNEQFF,TGTGCCACTCGAGGGGCAGGGGGGAGGAATGAGCAGTTCTTC
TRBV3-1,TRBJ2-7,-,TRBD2,CASSGLAGALYEQYF,TGTGCCAGCAGCGGGCTAGCGGGAGCCCTCTACGAGCAGTACTTC
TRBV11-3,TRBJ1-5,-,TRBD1,CASSSLRDRYSNQPQHF,TGTGCCAGCAGTTCCCTCCGGGACAGATATAGCAATCAGCCCCAGCATTTT
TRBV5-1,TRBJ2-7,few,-,CASSLGTGSTYEQYF,TGCGCCAGCAGCTTGGGAACAGGGAGCACCTACGAGCAGTACTTC
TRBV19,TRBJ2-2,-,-,CASNARGRGTGELFF,TGTGCCAGCAACGCTCGGGGGCGGGGAACCGGGGAGCTGTTTTTT
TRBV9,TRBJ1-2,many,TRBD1,CASSVGGGGQGYGYTF,TGTGCCAGCAGCGTAGGAGGTGGAGGACAGGGCTATGGCTACACCTTC
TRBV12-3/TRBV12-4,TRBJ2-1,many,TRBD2,CASSLRGGAGEQFF,TGTGCCAGCAGTTTACGCGGGGGGGCTGGTGAGCAGTTCTTC
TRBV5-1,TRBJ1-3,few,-,CASSWESGNTIYF,TGCGCCAGCAGCTGGGAGTCTGGAAACACCATATATTTT
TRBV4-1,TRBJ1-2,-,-,CASSQVGGPVYGYTF,TGCGCCAGCAGCCAAGTTGGAGGACCCGTCTATGGCTACACCTTC
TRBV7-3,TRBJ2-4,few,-,CASSLWVDSNIQYF,TGTGCCAGCAGCTTATGGGTTGACAGTAACATTCAGTACTTC
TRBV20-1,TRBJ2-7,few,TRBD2,CSATGLAGAAGYEQYF,TGCAGTGCGACGGGACTAGCGGGAGCAGCGGGTTACGAGCAGTACTTC
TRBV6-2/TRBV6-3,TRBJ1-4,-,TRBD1,CASRRDRGKEKLFF,TGTGCCAGCAGACGGGACAGGGGGAAAGAAAAACTGTTTTTT
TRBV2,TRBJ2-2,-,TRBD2,CASRSGGENTGELFF,TGTGCCAGCCGTAGCGGGGGGGAGAACACCGGGGAGCTGTTTTTT
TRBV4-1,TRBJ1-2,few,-,CASSINADRNYGYTF,TGCGCCAGCAGTATAAACGCCGACAGGAACTATGGCTACACCTTC
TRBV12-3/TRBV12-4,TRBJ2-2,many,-,CASSYGVILTGELFF,TGTGCCAGCAGTTACGGGGTTATTCTGACCGGGGAGCTGTTTTTT
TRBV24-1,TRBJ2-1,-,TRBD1,CATSDLGQGFTEQFF,TGTGCCACCAGTGATTTGGGACAGGGGTTCACTGAGCAGTTCTTC
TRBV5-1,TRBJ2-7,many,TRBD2,CASSPGLAESSYEQYF,TGCGCCAGCAGCCCGGGACTAGCTGAGAGCTCCTACGAGCAGTACTTC
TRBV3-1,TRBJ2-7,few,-,CASSQVHGAAYEQYF,TGTGCCAGCAGCCAAGTTCATGGAGCCGCCTACGAGCAGTACTTC
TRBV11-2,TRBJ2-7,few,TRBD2,CASSSTLAGGYF,TGTGCCAGCAGCTCAACTTTAGCGGGAGGGTACTTC
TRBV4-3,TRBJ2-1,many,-,CASSQDPRGSSYNEQFF,TGCGCCAGCAGCCAAGATCCGAGGGGGAGCTCCTACAATGAGCAGTTCTTC
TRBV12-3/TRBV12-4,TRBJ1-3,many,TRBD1,CASTLGRGHGNTIYF,TGTGCCAGCACCCTCGGGAGGGGGCATGGAAACACCATATATTTT
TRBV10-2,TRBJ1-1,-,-,CASRDPRGEAFF,TGCGCCAGCAGGGACCCTCGGGGTGAAGCTTTCTTT
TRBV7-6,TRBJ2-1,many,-,CASSLAWRGLHNEQFF,TGTGCCAGCAGCTTAGCATGGAGGGGGTTGCACAATGAGCAGTTCTTC
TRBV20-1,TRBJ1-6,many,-,CSAGHLNSPLHF,TGCAGTGCGGGACATCTCAATTCACCCCTCCACTTT
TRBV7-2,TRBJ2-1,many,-,CASSLGVAWNEQFF,TGTGCCAGCAGCTTAGGGGTGGCATGGAATGAGCAGTTCTTC
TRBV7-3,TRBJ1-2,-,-,CASSPTSGDGYTF,TGTGCCAGCAGCCCAACCTCGGGCGATGGCTACACCTTC
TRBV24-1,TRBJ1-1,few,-,CATSLGGGTEAFF,TGTGCCACCAGTCTAGGGGGTGGCACTGAAGCTTTCTTT
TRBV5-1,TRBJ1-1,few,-,CASSETQGGDTEAFF,TGCGCCAGCAGCGAAACACAGGGAGGTGACACTGAAGCTTTCTTT
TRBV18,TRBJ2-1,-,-,CASSPGAGTYNEQFF,TGTGCCAGCTCACCTGGGGCGGGAACGTACAATGAGCAGTTCTTC
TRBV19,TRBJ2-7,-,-,CASKSGNTYEQYF,TGTGCCAGTAAGTCTGGGAACACCTACGAGCAGTACTTC
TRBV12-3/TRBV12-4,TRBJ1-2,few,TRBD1,CASSPAGQPRYGYTF,TGTGCCAGCAGTCCTGCGGGACAGCCTAGGTATGGCTACACCTTC
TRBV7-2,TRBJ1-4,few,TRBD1,CASSLGGKGTGSKLFF,TGTGCCAGCAGCTTAGGGGGAAAAGGGACAGGGTCGAAACTGTTTTTT
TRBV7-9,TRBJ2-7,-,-,CASSSRPSGTYEQYF,TGTGCCAGCAGCTCCCGACCCTCAGGCACCTACGAGCAGTACTTC
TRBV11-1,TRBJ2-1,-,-,CASRTARGQGEQFF,TGTGCCAGCAGAACCGCCAGGGGTCAGGGTGAGCAGTTCTTC
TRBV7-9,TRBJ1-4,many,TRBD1,CASSSSTGSLYF,TGTGCCAGCAGCTCATCGACAGGGTCTCTATATTTT
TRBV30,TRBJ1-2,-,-,CAWSLGINYGYTF,TGTGCCTGGAGTCTAGGGATTAACTATGGCTACACCTTC
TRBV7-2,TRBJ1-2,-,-,CASSLEWTNYGYTF,TGTGCCAGCAGCTTAGAGTGGACTAACTATGGCTACACCTTC